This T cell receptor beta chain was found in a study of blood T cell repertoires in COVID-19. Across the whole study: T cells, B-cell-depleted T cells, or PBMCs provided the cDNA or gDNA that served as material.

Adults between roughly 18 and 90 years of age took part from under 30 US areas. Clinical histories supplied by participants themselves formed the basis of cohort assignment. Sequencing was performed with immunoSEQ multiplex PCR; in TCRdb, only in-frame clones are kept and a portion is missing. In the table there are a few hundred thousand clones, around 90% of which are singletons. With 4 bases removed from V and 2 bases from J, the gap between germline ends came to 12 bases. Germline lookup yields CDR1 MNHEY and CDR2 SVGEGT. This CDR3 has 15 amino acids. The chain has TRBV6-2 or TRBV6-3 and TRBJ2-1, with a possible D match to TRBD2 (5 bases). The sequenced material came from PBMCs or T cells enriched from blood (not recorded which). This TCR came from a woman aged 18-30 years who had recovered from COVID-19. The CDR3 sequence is CASSSLGRAYNEQFF. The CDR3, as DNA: TGTGCCAGCAGTTCGTTAGGGCGGGCCTACAATGAGCAGTTCTTC.